The TCR beta chain described here comes from a study of shared T cell receptors in the human thymus. The V and J ends lost 0 bases and 1 base respectively, with 15 bases between them. Germline V gene data show CDR1 as SNHLY and CDR2 as FYNNEI. This CDR3 has 17 residues. Some clones are missing from TCRdb's copy, which holds only in-frame ones; the method was immunoSEQ multiplex PCR. Here the sample spans some 760,000 clones, 70% to 90% being singletons. This clone was observed a single time. These data also formed part of another study, on human thymus T cells. As reported in that work: Samples came from healthy Finnish infants during open corrective cardiac surgery.

The J gene is TRBJ1-1, the V gene TRBV2; possibly TRBD1 for D (5 bases). This TCR came from a girl under two years old with a congenital heart defect. Sequenced: thymocytes. CDR3 nucleotides: TGTGCCAGCAGTGAAGCTTCCCTCATTAGGGGGAACACTGAAGCTTTCTTT. As protein: CASSEASLIRGNTEAFF. Full variable domain (outside the CDR3, taken from reference TRBV2 and TRBJ1-1): EPEVTQTPSHQVTQMGQEVILRCVPISNHLYFYWYRQILGQKVEFLVSFYNNEISEKSEIFDDQFSVERPDGSNFTLKIRSTKLEDSAMYFCASSEASLIRGNTEAFFGQGTRLTVV.